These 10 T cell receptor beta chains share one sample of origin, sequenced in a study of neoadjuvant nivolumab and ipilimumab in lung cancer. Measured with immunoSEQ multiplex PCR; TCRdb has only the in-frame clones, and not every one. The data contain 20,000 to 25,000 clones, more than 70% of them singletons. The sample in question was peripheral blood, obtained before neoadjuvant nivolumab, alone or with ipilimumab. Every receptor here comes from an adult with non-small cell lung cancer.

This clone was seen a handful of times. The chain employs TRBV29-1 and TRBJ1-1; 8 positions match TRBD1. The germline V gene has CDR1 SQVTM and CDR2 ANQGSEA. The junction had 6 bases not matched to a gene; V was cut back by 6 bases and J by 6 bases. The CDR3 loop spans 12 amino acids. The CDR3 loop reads CSVDRGRAEAFF. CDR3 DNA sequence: TGCAGCGTCGACAGGGGAAGGGCTGAAGCTTTCTTT. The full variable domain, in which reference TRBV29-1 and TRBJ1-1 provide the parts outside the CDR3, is SAVISQKPSRDICQRGTSLTIQCQVDSQVTMMFWYRQQPGQSLTLIATANQGSEATYESGFVIDKFPISRPNLTFSTLTVSNMSPEDSSIYLCSVDRGRAEAFFGQGTRLTVV.

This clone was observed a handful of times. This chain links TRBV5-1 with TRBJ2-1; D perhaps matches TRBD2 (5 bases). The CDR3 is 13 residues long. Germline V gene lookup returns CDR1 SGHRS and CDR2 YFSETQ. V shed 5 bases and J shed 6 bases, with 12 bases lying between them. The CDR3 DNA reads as TGCGCCAGCAGTACCCGGACTCCCAATGAGCAGTTCTTC. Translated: CASSTRTPNEQFF.

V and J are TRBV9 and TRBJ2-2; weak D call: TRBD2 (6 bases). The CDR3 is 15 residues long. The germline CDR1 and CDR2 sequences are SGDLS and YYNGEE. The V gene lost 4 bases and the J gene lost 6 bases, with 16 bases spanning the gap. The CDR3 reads CASSPRSREPGELFF. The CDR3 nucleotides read TGTGCCAGCAGCCCCCGTTCCCGGGAGCCCGGGGAGCTGTTTTTT.

DNA for the CDR3: TGTGCCAGCCTCCCCGCCGGGGGACGGTCCTACGAGCAGTACTTC. Amino acid sequence: CASLPAGGRSYEQYF. The gene calls are TRBV6-5 and TRBJ2-7; a possible D gene is TRBD2 (6 bases). This CDR3 is 15 amino acids long. Germline loops: CDR1 MNHEY, CDR2 SVGAGI. Trimming pared 8 bases from V and 1 base from J, leaving 18 bases between.

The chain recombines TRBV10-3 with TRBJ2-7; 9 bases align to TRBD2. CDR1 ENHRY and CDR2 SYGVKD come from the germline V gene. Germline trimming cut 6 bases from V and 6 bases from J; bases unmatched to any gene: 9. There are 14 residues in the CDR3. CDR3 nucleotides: TGTGCCATCAGCACAGCGGGAGGAACCTCCGAGCAGTACTTC. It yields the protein CAISTAGGTSEQYF.

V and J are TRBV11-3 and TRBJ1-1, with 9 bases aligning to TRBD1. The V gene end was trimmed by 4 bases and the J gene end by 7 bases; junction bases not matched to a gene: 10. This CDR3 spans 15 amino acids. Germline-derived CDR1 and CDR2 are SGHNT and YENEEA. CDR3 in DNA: TGTGCCAGCAGCTCAGCCCAGGGACAGGGTAATGAAGCTTTCTTT. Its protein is CASSSAQGQGNEAFF.

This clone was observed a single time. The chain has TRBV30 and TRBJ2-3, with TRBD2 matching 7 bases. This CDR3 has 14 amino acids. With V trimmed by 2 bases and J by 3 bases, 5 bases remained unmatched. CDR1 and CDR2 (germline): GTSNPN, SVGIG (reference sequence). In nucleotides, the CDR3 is TGTGCCTGGAGTCTTAGCGGGTCGACAGATACGCAGTATTTT. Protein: CAWSLSGSTDTQYF.

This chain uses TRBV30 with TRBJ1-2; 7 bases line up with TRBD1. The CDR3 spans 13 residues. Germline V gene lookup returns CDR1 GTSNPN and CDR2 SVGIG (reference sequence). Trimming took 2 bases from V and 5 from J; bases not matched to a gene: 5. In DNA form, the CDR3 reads TGTGCCTGGAGTCTGACAGGGAATTATGGCTACACCTTC. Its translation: CAWSLTGNYGYTF.

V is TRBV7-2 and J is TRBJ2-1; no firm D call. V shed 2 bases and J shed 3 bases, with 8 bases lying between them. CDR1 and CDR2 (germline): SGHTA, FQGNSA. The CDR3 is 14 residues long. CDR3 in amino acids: CASSLLGRYNEQFF. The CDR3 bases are TGTGCCAGCAGCTTACTAGGGCGCTACAATGAGCAGTTCTTC. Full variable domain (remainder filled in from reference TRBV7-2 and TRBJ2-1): GAGVSQSPSNKVTEKGKDVELRCDPISGHTALYWYRQSLGQGLEFLIYFQGNSAPDKSGLPSDRFSAERTGGSVSTLTIQRTQQEDSAVYLCASSLLGRYNEQFFGPGTRLTVL.

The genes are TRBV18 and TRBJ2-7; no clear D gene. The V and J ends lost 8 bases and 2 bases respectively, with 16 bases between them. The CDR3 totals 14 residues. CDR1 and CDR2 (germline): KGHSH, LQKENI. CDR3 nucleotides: TGTGCCAGCAGGCTGGGCGGTGTCACCTACGAGCAGTACTTC. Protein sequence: CASRLGGVTYEQYF.